The 23 T cell receptor beta chains below all came from one sample that was sequenced in a study of vaccination and CD4 T cells after COVID-19. Sequence data for DNA of cultured CD4+ T cells were generated by the Oncomine TCR Beta short-read assay. TCRdb independently ran MiXCR on the PCR reads; one entry per CDR3 protein. There are more than 3,000 distinct CDR3 sequences in the sample; approximately 47% occur only once, and 47% lies in the top ten. These receptors have no identified antigens. The treatment was: approximately 10-day PBMC culture with coronavirus spike peptide pools or control peptides (ViraFEST assay). The sequenced material came from CD4+ T cells from blood, cultured in vitro. These receptors came from a human donor who had recovered from COVID-19.

This sequence joins TRBV11-1 and TRBJ2-7, with D maybe TRBD2 (6 bases). This CDR3 region has 14 residues. In germline, CDR1 is SGHAT, CDR2 FQDESV (reference sequence). V was pared by 4 bases and J by 3 bases, with 13 bases between. CDR3 bases: TGTGCCAGCAGCTATAGCGGTCAGGGCTACGAGCAGTACTTC. It codes for CASSYSGQGYEQYF.

The J gene is TRBJ1-2, the V gene TRBV5-6; D ambiguous. The CDR3 is made up of 12 amino acids. V shed 1 base and J shed 5 bases, with 6 bases lying between them. The germline V gene encodes CDR1 SGHDT and CDR2 YYEEEE. In nucleotides, the CDR3 is TGTGCCAGCAGCTTGCGTGAATATGGCTACACCTTC. Amino acid sequence: CASSLREYGYTF.

The chain recombines TRBV20-1 with TRBJ2-1, with 15 bases identical to TRBD2. Looked up from germline, CDR1 is DFQATT and CDR2 is SNEGSKA (reference sequence). V shed 4 bases, J shed 12 bases, and the junction held 7 bases outside the gene matches. This CDR3 contains 14 residues. The CDR3 is CSATSRGLAGGQFF. The CDR3 nucleotides read TGCAGTGCTACCTCTAGGGGACTAGCGGGGGGGCAGTTCTTC.

The rearrangement uses TRBV3-1 and TRBJ2-4; a possible D gene is TRBD2 (5 bases). The CDR3 length is 13 residues. CDR1 is LGHDT, CDR2 YNNKEL, per germline (reference sequence). Trimming left V 2 bases short and J 9 bases short, with 11 bases between. CDR3 coding DNA: TGTGCCAGCAGCCAACGAGGGTATGGCATTCAGTACTTC. This codes for CASSQRGYGIQYF. The complete variable domain, with remaining parts taken from reference TRBV3-1 and TRBJ2-4, reads DTAVSQTPKYLVTQMGNDKSIKCEQNLGHDTMYWYKQDSKKFLKIMFSYNNKELIINETVPNRFSPKSPDKAHLNLHINSLELGDSAVYFCASSQRGYGIQYFGAGTRLSVL.

This clonotype was seen more than once but under ten times. The gene calls are TRBV7-2 and TRBJ1-2; no clear D. V was pared by 5 bases and J by 4 bases, with 8 bases between. CDR3 length equals 12 residues. The germline V gene encodes CDR1 SGHTA and CDR2 FQGNSA. Written as DNA, the CDR3 is TGTGCCAGCAGCACCAACAGCTATGGCTACACCTTC. It specifies CASSTNSYGYTF.

Concerning this clonotype: Germline and junction disagree at one end, which may indicate a read error. The chain uses TRBV2 and TRBJ1-4, with a possible D match to TRBD1 (5 bases). The CDR3 runs to 14 residues. Germline V gene lookup returns CDR1 SNHLY and CDR2 FYNNEI. The DNA of the CDR3 is TGTGCCAGCGGTGAAGGCAGGGATGGGGGAAAACTGTTTTTT. It specifies CASGEGRDGGKLFF.

This clonotype was observed a few times. The V gene is TRBV20-1, the J gene TRBJ2-5; 8 nucleotides agree with TRBD2. With 3 bases clipped from V and 5 bases from J, the junction kept 5 bases outside the gene matches. CDR3 length: 13 residues. Looked up from germline, CDR1 is DFQATT and CDR2 is SNEGSKA (reference sequence). The CDR3: CSASPGGLETQYF. The DNA for the CDR3 is TGCAGTGCTAGTCCGGGGGGGCTGGAGACCCAGTACTTC.

The V and J genes are TRBV7-6 and TRBJ2-2; D remains unclear. The germline V gene encodes CDR1 SGHVS and CDR2 FNYEAQ. This CDR3 comprises 13 residues. V lost 5 bases and J 2 bases, leaving 6 bases between the germline ends. The CDR3 here is CASSHYNTGELFF. CDR3 nucleotide sequence: TGTGCCAGCAGCCACTATAACACCGGGGAGCTGTTTTTT.

The chain joins TRBV20-1 to TRBJ2-5; a possible D gene is TRBD2 (6 bases). The ends were cut back, 3 bases at V and 2 bases at J, with 16 bases in the middle. Germline CDR1 is DFQATT and CDR2 is SNEGSKA (reference sequence). The CDR3 spans 15 residues. The CDR3 loop is CSASSAAGKQETQYF. The CDR3 DNA follows: TGCAGTGCTAGTTCGGCGGCGGGGAAGCAAGAGACCCAGTACTTC.

Worth noting for this clonotype: A junction end diverges from the germline sequence, so it may reflect a read error. V and J are TRBV7-7 and TRBJ2-2, with D unresolved. This CDR3 is built from 13 residues. CDR1 and CDR2 (germline): SSHAT, FNYEAQ (reference sequence). Written as DNA, the CDR3 is TGTGCTAGCAGCTTAGGTATCGCCGGGGAGCTGTTTTTT. Its translation: CASSLGIAGELFF.

The V and J genes are TRBV5-1 and TRBJ1-2; 9 nucleotides line up with TRBD1. The germline gives CDR1 SGHRS, CDR2 YFSETQ. J lost 7 bases, V lost 0 bases, and 4 bases had no gene match. The CDR3 is made up of 14 amino acids. The CDR3 protein is CASSLEQGAAGYTF. CDR3 DNA: TGCGCCAGCAGCTTGGAACAGGGGGCGGCTGGCTACACCTTC.

The J gene is TRBJ1-2, the V gene TRBV20-1, with D possibly TRBD1 on 5 matching bases. The CDR3 sequence is 14 residues long. The V end lost 6 bases, the J end lost 9 bases, and 23 bases lay between the germline ends. Germline assignment: CDR1 DFQATT and CDR2 SNEGSKA (reference sequence). For the CDR3, the DNA is TGCAGTGCGCTAACGGGACTCAAGGGCGGGAGCTACACCTTC. Protein: CSALTGLKGGSYTF.

For the CDR3, the DNA is TGTGCCAGCAGCTTAAGCGTCGGGGAGCTGTTTTTT. Protein: CASSLSVGELFF. The chain links TRBV7-9 to TRBJ2-2; the D is unclear. CDR3 size: 12 residues. Germline V lookup: CDR1 SEHNR, CDR2 FQNEAQ (reference sequence). Trimming pared 2 bases from V and 7 bases from J, leaving 5 bases between.

This sequence joins TRBV29-1 and TRBJ2-7; D uncertain. V lost 7 bases and J lost 2, with 12 bases in between. The CDR3 runs 12 residues. CDR1 and CDR2 (germline): SQVTM, ANQGSEA. CDR3 nucleotide sequence: TGCAGCGCCGGAGAGGCTCCCTACGAGCAGTACTTC. It codes for CSAGEAPYEQYF.

The chain carries TRBV12-3 or TRBV12-4 and TRBJ2-6; D is possibly TRBD2 (6 bases). The CDR3 loop spans 18 amino acids. Between the trimmed V and J ends, which lost 5 bases and 4 bases, there was a span of 21 bases. The CDR3 reads CASSIRGNGGAGANVLTF. The CDR3 nucleotides read TGTGCCAGCAGTATCCGGGGGAATGGAGGAGCCGGGGCCAACGTCCTGACTTTC.

This chain joins TRBV20-1 and TRBJ2-5; 8 bases are shared with TRBD2. The V and J ends lost 3 bases and 0 bases, in that order; junction bases with no gene match: 9. The CDR3 sequence is 16 residues long. Germline CDR1 DFQATT, CDR2 SNEGSKA (reference sequence). CDR3 region: CSASDRGGTDQETQYF. For the CDR3, the DNA is TGCAGTGCTAGTGATCGGGGGGGAACCGACCAAGAGACCCAGTACTTC.

Written as DNA, the CDR3 is TGTGCCAGCAGCTTATACAGGGGTCACTACGAGCAGTACTTC. Translating gives CASSLYRGHYEQYF. The chain has TRBV7-9 and TRBJ2-7; 7 bases agree with TRBD1. Germline V CDR1 and CDR2: SEHNR, FQNEAQ (reference sequence). CDR3 length: 14 residues. V was pared by 2 bases and J by 3 bases, with 4 bases of the junction left unmatched.

This clonotype was found a few times. The V gene is TRBV28, the J gene TRBJ1-5; 9 bases align to TRBD1. The CDR3 length is 17 residues. Per germline, CDR1 MDHEN and CDR2 SYDVKM. The junction had 11 bases not matched to a gene; V was cut back by 2 bases and J by 6 bases. The DNA of the CDR3 is TGTGCCAGCAGTTTACGTCCGGGACAGGGTTCTCGTCAGCCCCAGCATTTT. This gives the protein CASSLRPGQGSRQPQHF.

This clonotype was counted only a few times. The V call is TRBV11-2, the J call TRBJ2-3; 9 bases are a match to TRBD2. The CDR3 contains 16 residues. J was trimmed by 8 bases and V by 6 bases; bases with no gene match: 15. CDR1 and CDR2 from the germline V gene are SGHAT and FQNNGV. CDR3 DNA: TGTGCCAGCAGGGATATAGCGGGGGCCTTGGGTGCTACGCAGTATTTT. It codes for CASRDIAGALGATQYF.

The J gene is TRBJ2-5, the V gene TRBV7-3, with 12 positions matching TRBD2. Germline CDR1 and CDR2: SGHTA and FQGTGA. The CDR3 covers 17 residues. V lost 5 bases and J lost 3; bases outside the gene matches: 10. The CDR3 reads CASSVEPGLAGKETQYF. CDR3 sequence (DNA): TGTGCCAGCAGCGTAGAACCCGGACTAGCGGGGAAAGAGACCCAGTACTTC.

The chain links TRBV20-1 to TRBJ1-1; D is uncertain. The V gene's germline CDR1 is DFQATT and CDR2 SNEGSKA (reference sequence). CDR3 size: 12 residues. Trimming took 7 bases from V and 1 from J, leaving 10 bases between them. The chain's CDR3 is CSVAEQNTEAFF. CDR3 DNA: TGCAGTGTAGCCGAGCAGAACACTGAAGCTTTCTTT.

The chain is built from TRBV20-1 and TRBJ2-1; 8 bases fit TRBD1. Germline V gene data show CDR1 as DFQATT and CDR2 as SNEGSKA (reference sequence). The ends lost 3 bases at V and 5 bases at J; junction bases unmatched: 6. The CDR3 runs to 14 residues. CDR3 bases: TGCAGTGCTAGGCCCGGGACAGGAGACAATGAGCAGTTCTTC. The encoded protein is CSARPGTGDNEQFF.

By share of the sample, this clonotype is large. The chain combines TRBV7-6 with TRBJ2-5; unclear D gene. CDR1 is SGHVS, CDR2 FNYEAQ, per germline. V lost 1 base to trimming and J lost 5 bases, with 2 bases between them. CDR3 length: 11 amino acids. Here the CDR3 DNA reads TGTGCCAGCAGCTTAGTGGAGACCCAGTACTTC. It yields the protein CASSLVETQYF. Full variable domain (outside the CDR3, taken from reference TRBV7-6 and TRBJ2-5): GAGVSQSPRYKVTKRGQDVALRCDPISGHVSLYWYRQALGQGPEFLTYFNYEAQQDKSGLPNDRFSAERPEGSISTLTIQRTEQRDSAMYRCASSLVETQYFGPGTRLLVL.